The entry that follows covers one T cell receptor (beta chain) sequence. What it binds is unknown. Trimming left V 3 bases short and J 7 bases short, with 13 bases between. Germline loops: CDR1 SGHRS, CDR2 YFSETQ. This CDR3 comprises 13 residues. The sample belongs to a study of T cell responses to AZD1222 COVID-19 vaccine. Study-wide points: Repertoire samples came only from after the peak T cell response. Among spike-specific TCRs, nearly half reportedly target unmutated variant regions. Spike was spanned by vaccine-associated CD4 TCRs, which were dominant at 160-218 and 743-854. It was only 6 or 7 AZD1222 recipients who were seropositive at baseline.

Measured with immunoSEQ multiplex PCR; TCRdb has only the in-frame clones, and not every one. The repertoire holds roughly 120,000 clones, with 88% as singletons. The rearrangement links TRBV5-1 to TRBJ1-2; tentative D call: TRBD1 (6 bases). The TCR was taken from an adult in good health. Source: peripheral blood, taken on day 0 of MenACWY control vaccination. CDR3 protein: CASSSPGTTGYTF. In DNA, the CDR3 is TGCGCCAGCAGCTCCCCCGGGACAACTGGCTACACCTTC.